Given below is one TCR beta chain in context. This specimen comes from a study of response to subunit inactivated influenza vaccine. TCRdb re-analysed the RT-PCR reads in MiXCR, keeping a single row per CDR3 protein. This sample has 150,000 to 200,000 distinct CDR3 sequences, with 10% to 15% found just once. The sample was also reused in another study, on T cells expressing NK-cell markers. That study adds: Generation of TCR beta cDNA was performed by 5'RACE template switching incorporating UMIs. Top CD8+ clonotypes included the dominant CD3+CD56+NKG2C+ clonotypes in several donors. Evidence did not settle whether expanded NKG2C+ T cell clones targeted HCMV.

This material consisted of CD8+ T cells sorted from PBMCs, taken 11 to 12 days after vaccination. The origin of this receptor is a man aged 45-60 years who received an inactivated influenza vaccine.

The CDR3 is CASSSVSRDTQYF. The CDR3 DNA follows: TGTGCCAGCAGTTCGGTTAGCCGAGATACGCAGTATTTT. The chain links TRBV12-3 or TRBV12-4 to TRBJ2-3, with D unclear. The CDR3 is made up of 13 amino acids. Deletions cut 4 bases from V and 5 bases from J, with 10 bases between.